The clone carrying this TCR beta chain was seen many times. Its specificity is unknown. This sample stems from a study of T cells in Graves' hyperthyroidism and ophthalmopathy. Study-wide results and caveats: Separating ophthalmopathy from stable hyperthyroidism was achieved by a 13 V-J model.

This CDR3 has 11 residues. V lost 6 bases and J 6 bases, leaving 10 bases between the germline ends. Germline V gene data show CDR1 as GTSNPN and CDR2 as SVGIG (reference sequence). TCR beta CDR3 regions were amplified from RNA. A first-round RT-PCR of the TCR CDR3 used the HTBI primer set. MiXCR was run by TCRdb on the multiplex PCR reads, yielding one entry per CDR3 protein. The table includes around 290,000 distinct CDR3 sequences, 12% to 15% detected once. The clonotype was recovered from a woman aged 40 to 50 with Graves' hyperthyroidism. Material for sequencing was blood. The J gene is TRBJ2-3, the V gene TRBV30; possible D gene TRBD1, 5 bases. The CDR3 loop is CACSSGDTQYF. The DNA of the CDR3 is TGTGCCTGCTCATCAGGGGATACGCAGTATTTT.